Following are 18 T cell receptor beta chains from one sample sequenced in a study of blood T cell repertoires in COVID-19. The data were produced by immunoSEQ multiplex PCR, yet TCRdb's version contains in-frame clones alone and is incomplete. The data show 540,000 or so clones, 85% to 90% seen once. The sample was peripheral blood. Receptor source: a woman aged 45 to 65 with COVID-19, enrolled during active disease.

V usage is TRBV4-1 and J usage is TRBJ2-7; 7 nucleotides line up with TRBD1. CDR3 length: 14 residues. Per germline, CDR1 MGHRA and CDR2 YSYEKL. The J segment lost 4 bases and the V segment lost 0 bases, leaving 3 bases of the junction unmatched. The CDR3 region has the DNA TGCGCCAGCAGCCAAGATGACAGGGAATACGAGCAGTACTTC. This codes for CASSQDDREYEQYF.

The chain links TRBV7-9 to TRBJ1-2, with 7 bases lining up with TRBD1. The CDR3 extends over 13 amino acids. Unmatched junction bases numbered 4, after V lost 1 base and J lost 8 bases. Germline values: CDR1 SEHNR, CDR2 FQNEAQ (reference sequence). This chain's CDR3 is CASSLEQGMGYTF. The CDR3 bases are TGTGCCAGCAGCTTAGAACAGGGGATGGGCTACACCTTC.

J is TRBJ2-2 and V is TRBV7-9; a weak D match, TRBD2 (5 bases). The CDR3 consists of 15 residues. The germline V gene encodes CDR1 SEHNR and CDR2 FQNEAQ (reference sequence). Trimming removed 5 bases at V and 4 bases at J, with 14 bases between. CDR3 amino acids: CASSRSGGGTGELFF. CDR3 DNA sequence: TGTGCCAGCAGCCGATCCGGAGGAGGCACCGGGGAGCTGTTTTTT.

This sequence joins TRBV20-1 and TRBJ1-2; D is uncertain. Deletions cut 3 bases from V and 5 bases from J, with 7 bases between. This CDR3 spans 11 amino acids. The germline CDR1 and CDR2 sequences are DFQATT and SNEGSKA (reference sequence). CDR3 DNA sequence: TGCAGTGCTAGGGGCGTTTATGGCTACACCTTC. It encodes CSARGVYGYTF.

V gene TRBV30 combines with J gene TRBJ1-3; 10 bases line up with TRBD1. Germline trimming cut 5 bases from V and 0 bases from J; bases unmatched to any gene: 7. The germline CDR1 and CDR2 sequences are GTSNPN and SVGIG (reference sequence). This CDR3 is 16 amino acids long. In DNA form, the CDR3 reads TGTGCCTGGTATCACGGACAGGGGGACTCTGGAAACACCATATATTTT. It yields the protein CAWYHGQGDSGNTIYF.

The chain employs TRBV2 and TRBJ1-5; D not certain. There are 13 residues in the CDR3. Trimming left V 6 bases short and J 5 bases short, with 11 bases between. In germline, CDR1 is SNHLY, CDR2 FYNNEI. This CDR3 is CASREWKDQPQHF. The CDR3 DNA follows: TGTGCCAGCAGGGAGTGGAAGGATCAGCCCCAGCATTTT. The whole variable domain, filled in from reference TRBV2 and TRBJ1-5, reads EPEVTQTPSHQVTQMGQEVILRCVPISNHLYFYWYRQILGQKVEFLVSFYNNEISEKSEIFDDQFSVERPDGSNFTLKIRSTKLEDSAMYFCASREWKDQPQHFGDGTRLSIL.

This clone was seen only a few times. This chain links TRBV4-1 with TRBJ1-5; 7 bases fit TRBD1. Trimming took 0 bases from V and 4 from J; bases not matched to a gene: 9. The CDR3 consists of 17 residues. The germline gives CDR1 MGHRA, CDR2 YSYEKL. CDR3 region: CASSQDLRQGGNQPQHF. The CDR3 DNA reads TGCGCCAGCAGCCAAGATTTACGACAGGGTGGGAATCAGCCCCAGCATTTT.

Here the CDR3 DNA reads TGTGCCAGCAGCGTCGGGACTAGTTGGCAGGGGACCCAGTACTTC. Its protein is CASSVGTSWQGTQYF. The rearrangement joins TRBV9 to TRBJ2-5, with 8 bases that match TRBD2. The J segment lost 7 bases and the V segment lost 2 bases, leaving 10 bases of the junction unmatched. Germline V gives CDR1 SGDLS, CDR2 YYNGEE. CDR3 size: 15 residues.

V gene TRBV10-3 combines with J gene TRBJ1-4, with a possible D match to TRBD1 (6 bases). The CDR3 is 15 amino acids. V lost 3 bases and J 5 bases, leaving 13 bases between the germline ends. Germline V gives CDR1 ENHRY, CDR2 SYGVKD. CDR3 residues: CAISDGTGINEKLFF. The CDR3 DNA follows: TGTGCCATCAGTGATGGCACAGGGATAAATGAAAAACTGTTTTTT.

This clone was seen only once. The rearrangement joins TRBV7-9 to TRBJ2-7, with a tentative D call TRBD1 (6 bases). This CDR3 has 15 amino acids. Germline V gene sequence: CDR1 SEHNR, CDR2 FQNEAQ (reference sequence). V lost 5 bases and J lost 2, with 16 bases in between. This CDR3 is CASSTTGIITYEQYF. The CDR3 DNA follows: TGTGCCAGCAGCACAACAGGGATTATCACCTACGAGCAGTACTTC.

The chain combines TRBV12-3 or TRBV12-4 with TRBJ1-1; no clear D gene. There are 12 residues in the CDR3. V lost 6 bases and J lost 6, with 11 bases in between. CDR3 DNA sequence: TGTGCCAGCAGCCCCGAGGGTCCTGAAGCTTTCTTT. It is translated as CASSPEGPEAFF.

The rearrangement links TRBV4-1 to TRBJ1-2; no clear D gene. The CDR3 is 18 residues long. Germline values: CDR1 MGHRA, CDR2 YSYEKL. With 1 base removed from V and 0 bases from J, the gap between germline ends came to 18 bases. The CDR3 DNA sequence: TGCGCCAGCAGCCAAGGACCTTCCCCCGGGGTGGCTAACTATGGCTACACCTTC. This gives the protein CASSQGPSPGVANYGYTF.

V usage is TRBV7-2 and J usage is TRBJ1-3, with no clear D. CDR3 length: 17 residues. The V end lost 0 bases, the J end lost 0 bases, and 12 bases lay between the germline ends. CDR1 SGHTA and CDR2 FQGNSA come from the germline V gene. The CDR3 DNA reads as TGTGCCAGCAGCTTAGCCGGCGGGAGTCTCTCTGGAAACACCATATATTTT. Its protein is CASSLAGGSLSGNTIYF.

The gene calls are TRBV14 and TRBJ1-3, with a tentative D call TRBD1 (5 bases). The CDR3 sequence is 15 residues long. V was shortened by 4 bases and J by 7 bases, with 17 bases between the two germline ends. Germline CDR1 is SGHDN and CDR2 is FVKESK. CDR3 region: CASSPSAGLGNTIYF. Written as DNA, the CDR3 is TGTGCCAGCAGCCCAAGCGCGGGACTGGGGAACACCATATATTTT.

The chain joins TRBV7-3 to TRBJ1-1; D may be TRBD1 (5 bases). V lost 5 bases and J 7 bases, leaving 11 bases between the germline ends. The length of the CDR3 is 12 residues. From germline, CDR1 is SGHTA and CDR2 FQGTGA. Here the CDR3 DNA reads TGTGCCAGCAGCCCTGGGGCGAGTGAAGCTTTCTTT. Encoded protein: CASSPGASEAFF.

The table lists this clone with a few counts. V is TRBV11-2 and J is TRBJ1-1; a possible D gene is TRBD1 (5 bases). The CDR3 contains 14 residues. Germline CDR1 SGHAT, CDR2 FQNNGV. The germline V and J ends were trimmed by 5 bases and 6 bases, with 16 bases remaining between them. Written as DNA, the CDR3 is TGTGCCAGCAGCCCACCGACAGTTTTTGCTGAAGCTTTCTTT. Its translation is CASSPPTVFAEAFF.

The chain links TRBV19 to TRBJ1-1, with TRBD1 identical over 9 bases. The V and J ends lost 6 bases and 5 bases, in that order; junction bases with no gene match: 7. CDR1 is LNHDA and CDR2 is SQIVND in the germline V gene (reference sequence). The CDR3 sequence is 14 residues long. CDR3 coding DNA: TGTGCCAGTAGAAACCCGGGACAGGGAACTGAAGCTTTCTTT. It yields the protein CASRNPGQGTEAFF.

The rearrangement joins TRBV24-1 to TRBJ1-2; D is uncertain. Germline V gene data show CDR1 as KGHDR and CDR2 as SFDVKD. The CDR3 length is 13 residues. V dropped 2 bases and J dropped 8 bases, with 11 bases sitting between them. The CDR3 protein is CATSDSSSKGYTF. The CDR3 DNA reads as TGTGCCACCAGTGATTCCTCATCTAAGGGCTACACCTTC.